A single T cell receptor (beta chain) is shown here with its context. Its cognate antigen is unknown. The data belong to a study of beta chain features in type 1 diabetes. Study-wide results and caveats: Across all four CD4+ subsets, people with type 1 diabetes showed modestly shorter TCRB CDR3s. Patients with type 1 diabetes showed fewer VDJ junction insertions and more deletions.

Reverse transcribing all isolated RNA meant expressed TCRB transcripts were sequenced. Produced via immunoSEQ multiplex PCR; TCRdb's table is partial and in-frame only. The sample holds 350,000 to 450,000 clones, over 10% seen once. The V end was cut by 5 bases, the J end by 2 bases, with 16 bases between. Germline CDR1 is SGHNT and CDR2 is YENEEA. The CDR3 covers 15 residues. The sequencing input was naive CD4+ T cells from blood. The sequence came from a woman aged 18 to 35 with type 1 diabetes. The chain joins TRBV11-3 to TRBJ2-7, with a weak D call TRBD1 (7 bases). The CDR3 here is CASSAGGTTAYEQYF. The CDR3 DNA sequence: TGTGCCAGCAGCGCAGGGGGGACAACGGCCTACGAGCAGTACTTC.